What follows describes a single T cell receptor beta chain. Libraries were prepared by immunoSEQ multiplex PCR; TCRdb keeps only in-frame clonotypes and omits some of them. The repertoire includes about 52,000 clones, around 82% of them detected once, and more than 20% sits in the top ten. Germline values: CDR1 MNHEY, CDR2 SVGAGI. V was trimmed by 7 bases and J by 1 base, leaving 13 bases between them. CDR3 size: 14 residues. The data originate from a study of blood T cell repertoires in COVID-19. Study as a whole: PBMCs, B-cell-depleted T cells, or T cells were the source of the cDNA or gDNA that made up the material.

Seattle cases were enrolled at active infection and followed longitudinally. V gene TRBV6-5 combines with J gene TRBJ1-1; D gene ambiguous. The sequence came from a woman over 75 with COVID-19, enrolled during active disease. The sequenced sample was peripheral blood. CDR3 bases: TGTGCCAGCACCGCAGACACGTGGAACACTGAAGCTTTCTTT. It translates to CASTADTWNTEAFF.